Sequencing of this TCR beta chain was carried out in a study of shared clonotypes between healthy human individuals. The wider study: There were three CD4 naive, three CD4 memory, two CD8 naive and one CD8 memory plates per donor.

Trimming cost V 5 bases and J 5 bases, with 15 bases left between them. Per germline, CDR1 KGHSH and CDR2 LQKENI. This CDR3 contains 14 residues. Repertoires were generated with immunoSEQ multiplex PCR, while TCRdb's copy carries only in-frame clones and drops some. Of 1,400,000 or so clones listed, less than 99% are singletons. The chain combines TRBV18 with TRBJ1-1, with D possibly matching TRBD1 (5 bases). Material: naive CD4+ T cells sorted from blood. Subset defined: CD45RA+ positively selected. The receptor was isolated from a man younger than 40 in good health. The CDR3 DNA reads TGTGCCAGCTCAAGAAACAGGCAAGGGACTGAAGCTTTCTTT. The encoded protein is CASSRNRQGTEAFF.